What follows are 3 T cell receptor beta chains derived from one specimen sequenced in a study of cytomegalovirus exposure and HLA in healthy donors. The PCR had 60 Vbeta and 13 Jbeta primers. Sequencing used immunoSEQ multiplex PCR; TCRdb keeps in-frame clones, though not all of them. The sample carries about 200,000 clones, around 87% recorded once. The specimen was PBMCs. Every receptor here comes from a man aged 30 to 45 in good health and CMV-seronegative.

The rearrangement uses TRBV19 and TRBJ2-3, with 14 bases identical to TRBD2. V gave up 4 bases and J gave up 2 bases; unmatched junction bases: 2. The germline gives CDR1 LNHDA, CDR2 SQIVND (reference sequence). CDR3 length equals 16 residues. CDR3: CASSTGLAGDTDTQYF. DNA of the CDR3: TGTGCCAGTAGTACGGGACTAGCGGGGGACACAGATACGCAGTATTTT.

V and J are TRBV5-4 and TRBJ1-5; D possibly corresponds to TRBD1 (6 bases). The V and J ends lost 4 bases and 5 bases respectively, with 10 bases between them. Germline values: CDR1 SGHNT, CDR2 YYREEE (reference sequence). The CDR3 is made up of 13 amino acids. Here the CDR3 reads CASSIQGYQPQHF. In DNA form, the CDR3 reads TGTGCCAGCAGCATACAGGGTTATCAGCCCCAGCATTTT. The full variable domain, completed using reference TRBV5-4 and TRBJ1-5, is ETGVTQSPTHLIKTRGQQVTLRCSSQSGHNTVSWYQQALGQGPQFIFQYYREEENGRGNFPPRFSGLQFPNYSSELNVNALELDDSALYLCASSIQGYQPQHFGDGTRLSIL.

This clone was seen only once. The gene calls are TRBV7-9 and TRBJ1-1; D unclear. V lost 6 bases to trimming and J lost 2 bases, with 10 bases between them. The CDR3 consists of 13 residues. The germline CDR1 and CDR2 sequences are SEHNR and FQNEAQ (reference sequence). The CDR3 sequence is CASRWGENTEAFF. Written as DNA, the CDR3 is TGTGCCAGCAGGTGGGGAGAAAACACTGAAGCTTTCTTT.